These T cell receptor beta chains were read from a single sample in a study of blood T cell repertoires in COVID-19. Profiling relied on immunoSEQ multiplex PCR, and the TCRdb table lists in-frame clones only, not all of them. The table records some 290,000 clones, around 92% of them present only once. The source material was PBMCs or T cells enriched from blood (not recorded which). These receptors all come from a woman under 40 who had recovered from COVID-19. CDR3s include the opening cysteine and the closing phenylalanine or tryptophan. Fields, in order: D gene, J gene, V gene, clone size, CDR3 DNA, CDR3 protein. D genes are given only for firm matches. Expanded clones are given a class, and other clones once, few, many or no size at all.

d_gene: TRBD1
j_gene: TRBJ1-6
v_gene: TRBV27
abundance: once
CDR3nt: TGTGCCAGCAGTCTCGACAGGGGGCGAAGTTCACCCCTCCACTTT
CDR3aa: CASSLDRGRSSPLHF

d_gene: TRBD1
j_gene: TRBJ2-7
v_gene: TRBV5-1
abundance: -
CDR3nt: TGCGCCAGCAGCTTCCCCCGACAGGGTCCTTACTACGAGCAGTACTTC
CDR3aa: CASSFPRQGPYYEQYF

d_gene: TRBD2
j_gene: TRBJ2-1
v_gene: TRBV11-3
abundance: -
CDR3nt: TGTGCCAGCAGCACAAGCGGGGGTTACAATGAGCAGTTCTTC
CDR3aa: CASSTSGGYNEQFF

d_gene: TRBD1
j_gene: TRBJ1-6
v_gene: TRBV15
abundance: once
CDR3nt: TGTGCCACCAGCAGAGCCCCACAGGGGGCATTTAATTCACCCCTCCACTTT
CDR3aa: CATSRAPQGAFNSPLHF

d_gene: TRBD1
j_gene: TRBJ2-5
v_gene: TRBV5-1
abundance: -
CDR3nt: TGCGCCAGCAGCTTGGGACAGGGCTTTTTTGAGACCCAGTACTTC
CDR3aa: CASSLGQGFFETQYF

d_gene: -
j_gene: TRBJ1-3
v_gene: TRBV5-1
abundance: -
CDR3nt: TGCGCCAGCAGCTGGGCCTCAGGGTATGGAAACACCATATATTTT
CDR3aa: CASSWASGYGNTIYF

d_gene: -
j_gene: TRBJ2-3
v_gene: TRBV21-1
abundance: -
CDR3nt: TGTGCCAGCAGCACACGCCGGGACACGGATTCAGATACGCAGTATTTT
CDR3aa: CASSTRRDTDSDTQYF

d_gene: -
j_gene: TRBJ1-1
v_gene: TRBV5-1
abundance: -
CDR3nt: TGCGCCAGCAGCGACGGCCGGAACAGAGTACACACTGAAGCTTTCTTT
CDR3aa: CASSDGRNRVHTEAFF

d_gene: TRBD1
j_gene: TRBJ1-2
v_gene: TRBV10-3
abundance: -
CDR3nt: TGTGCCATCAGCTTCGGACAGGGGGCTGATGGCTACACCTTC
CDR3aa: CAISFGQGADGYTF

d_gene: TRBD1
j_gene: TRBJ2-4
v_gene: TRBV3-1/TRBV3-2
abundance: -
CDR3nt: TGTGCCAGCAGCCACCTCGACAGGGGAGGCAAAAACATTCAGTACTTC
CDR3aa: CASSHLDRGGKNIQYF

d_gene: -
j_gene: TRBJ1-1
v_gene: TRBV28
abundance: -
CDR3nt: TGTGCCAGCAGTTTTGGCAGGGCGTCCACTGAAGCTTTCTTT
CDR3aa: CASSFGRASTEAFF

d_gene: -
j_gene: TRBJ2-2
v_gene: TRBV3-1/TRBV3-2
abundance: -
CDR3nt: TGTGCCAGCAGCCAAGGTTTGCAGGGAGGGGAGCTGTTTTTT
CDR3aa: CASSQGLQGGELFF

d_gene: -
j_gene: TRBJ1-6
v_gene: TRBV6-5
abundance: few
CDR3nt: TGTGCCAGCAGCCGCGGGACCCGCGGGTCACCCCTCCACTTT
CDR3aa: CASSRGTRGSPLHF

d_gene: TRBD2
j_gene: TRBJ2-1
v_gene: TRBV18
abundance: -
CDR3nt: TGTGCCAGCTCACCCTCGGGGGGGCTAGGCGTTGGGCAGTTCTTC
CDR3aa: CASSPSGGLGVGQFF